The 3 T cell receptor beta chains below were found in one sample sequenced in a study of T cells in Graves' hyperthyroidism and ophthalmopathy (dated by TCRdb to the late 2010s). Library generation was performed with multiplex PCR. Reads for this sample came from an Illumina HiSeq 2000. The TCR beta CDR3 regions were amplified from RNA transcripts. The first round of RT-PCR for the TCR CDR3 was performed with the HTBI primer set and the Qiagen OneStep RT-PCR kit. In TCRdb, the public reads were trimmed at Q25 with fastp and aligned with MiXCR, with productive beta chains retained. Rows with one shared CDR3 protein collapse into an entry with the most common genes and DNA. The sample has approximately 360,000 distinct CDR3 sequences on record, 25% of them singletons. The top ten clonotypes cover roughly 70% of the sample. Specimen: blood. The receptors stem from a man in his fifties or sixties with Graves' hyperthyroidism.

This clonotype was seen ten or more times. The CDR3 region is CASQRGGYGYTF. In DNA, the CDR3 is TGTGCCAGCCAAAGGGGCGGCTATGGCTACACCTTC. V gene TRBV2 combines with J gene TRBJ1-2; D might be TRBD1 (5 bases). CDR1 is SNHLY, CDR2 FYNNEI, per germline. Between the trimmed V and J ends, which lost 8 bases and 4 bases, there was a span of 11 bases. There are 12 residues in the CDR3. The full variable domain, in which reference TRBV2 and TRBJ1-2 provide the parts outside the CDR3, is EPEVTQTPSHQVTQMGQEVILRCVPISNHLYFYWYRQILGQKVEFLVSFYNNEISEKSEIFDDQFSVERPDGSNFTLKIRSTKLEDSAMYFCASQRGGYGYTFGSGTRLTVV.

This clonotype has a count of ten or more. V is TRBV12-3 or TRBV12-4 and J is TRBJ1-2; maybe TRBD1 (5 bases). V was trimmed by 4 bases and J by 2 bases, leaving 11 bases between them. This CDR3 has 14 amino acids. The CDR3 reads CASSWDLLNYGYTF. The CDR3, as DNA: TGTGCCAGCAGTTGGGACCTCCTCAACTATGGCTACACCTTC.

Ten or more counts support this clonotype. The CDR3 DNA is TGTGCCACCAGTGATGGACAGGGGGACTATGGCTACACCTTC. It specifies CATSDGQGDYGYTF. The genes are TRBV24-1 and TRBJ1-2; 10 nucleotides line up with TRBD1. The V segment lost 3 bases and the J segment 3 bases; nucleotides outside the gene matches: 0. Germline-derived CDR1 and CDR2 are KGHDR and SFDVKD. The CDR3 contains 14 residues.